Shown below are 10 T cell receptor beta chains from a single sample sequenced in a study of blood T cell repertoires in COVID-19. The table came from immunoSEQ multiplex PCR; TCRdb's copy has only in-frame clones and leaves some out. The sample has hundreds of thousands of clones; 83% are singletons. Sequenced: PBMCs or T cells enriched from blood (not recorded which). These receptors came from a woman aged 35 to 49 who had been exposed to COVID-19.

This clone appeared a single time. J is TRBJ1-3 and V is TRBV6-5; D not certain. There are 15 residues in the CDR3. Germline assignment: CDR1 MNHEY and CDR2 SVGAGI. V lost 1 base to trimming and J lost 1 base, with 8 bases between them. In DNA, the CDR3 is TGTGCCAGCAGTTACTTTAGAGAATCTGGAAACACCATATATTTT. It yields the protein CASSYFRESGNTIYF.

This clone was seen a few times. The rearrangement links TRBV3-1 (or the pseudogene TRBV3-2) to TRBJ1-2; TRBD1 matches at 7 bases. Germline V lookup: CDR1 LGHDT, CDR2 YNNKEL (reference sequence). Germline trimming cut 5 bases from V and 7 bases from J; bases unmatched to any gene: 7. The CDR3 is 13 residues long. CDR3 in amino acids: CASSSRQGLGYTF. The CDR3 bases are TGTGCCAGCAGCTCAAGACAGGGTCTTGGCTACACCTTC.

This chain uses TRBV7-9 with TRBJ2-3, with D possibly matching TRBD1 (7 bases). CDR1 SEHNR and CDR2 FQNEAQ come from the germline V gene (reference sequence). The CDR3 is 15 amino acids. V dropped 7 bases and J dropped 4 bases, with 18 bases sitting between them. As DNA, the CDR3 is TGTGCCAGCACCAGGGGGGACCGTCGGGCAGATACGCAGTATTTT. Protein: CASTRGDRRADTQYF.

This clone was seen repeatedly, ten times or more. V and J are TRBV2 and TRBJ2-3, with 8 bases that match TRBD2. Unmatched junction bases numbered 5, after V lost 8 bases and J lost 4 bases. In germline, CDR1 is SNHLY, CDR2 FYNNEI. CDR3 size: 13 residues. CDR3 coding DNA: TGTGCCAGCCACCGGGGGGGGCCAGATACGCAGTATTTT. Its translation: CASHRGGPDTQYF. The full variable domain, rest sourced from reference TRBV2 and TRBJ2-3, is EPEVTQTPSHQVTQMGQEVILRCVPISNHLYFYWYRQILGQKVEFLVSFYNNEISEKSEIFDDQFSVERPDGSNFTLKIRSTKLEDSAMYFCASHRGGPDTQYFGPGTRLTVL.

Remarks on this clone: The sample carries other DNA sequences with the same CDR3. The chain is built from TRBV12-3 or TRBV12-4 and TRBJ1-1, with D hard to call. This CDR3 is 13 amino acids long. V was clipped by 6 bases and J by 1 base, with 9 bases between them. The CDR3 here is CASSLLRNTEAFF. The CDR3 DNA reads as TGTGCCAGCAGCTTACTTAGGAACACTGAAGCTTTCTTT.

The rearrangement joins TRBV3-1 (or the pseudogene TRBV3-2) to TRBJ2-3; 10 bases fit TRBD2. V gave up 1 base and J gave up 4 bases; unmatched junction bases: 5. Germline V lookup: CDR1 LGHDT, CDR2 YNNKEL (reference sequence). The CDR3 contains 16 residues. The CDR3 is CASSQVTSGAPDTQYF. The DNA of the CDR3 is TGTGCCAGCAGCCAAGTTACTAGCGGGGCGCCAGATACGCAGTATTTT.

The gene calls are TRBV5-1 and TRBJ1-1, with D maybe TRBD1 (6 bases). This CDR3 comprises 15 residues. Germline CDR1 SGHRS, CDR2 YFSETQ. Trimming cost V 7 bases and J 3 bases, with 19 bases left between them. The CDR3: CASAGGGADYTEAFF. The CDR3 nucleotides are TGCGCCAGCGCCGGCGGGGGCGCGGATTACACTGAAGCTTTCTTT.

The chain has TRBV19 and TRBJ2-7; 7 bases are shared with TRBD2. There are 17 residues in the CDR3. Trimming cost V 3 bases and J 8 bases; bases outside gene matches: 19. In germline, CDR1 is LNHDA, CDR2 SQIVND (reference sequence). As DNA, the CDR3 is TGTGCCAGTAGTATCGGAGGGGAGGGGTGGGATTCGGCGCAGCAGTACTTC. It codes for CASSIGGEGWDSAQQYF.

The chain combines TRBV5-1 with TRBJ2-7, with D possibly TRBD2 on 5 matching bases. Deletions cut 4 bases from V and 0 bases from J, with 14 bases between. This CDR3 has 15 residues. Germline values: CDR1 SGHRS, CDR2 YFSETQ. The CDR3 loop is CASSPLEEGSYEQYF. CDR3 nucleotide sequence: TGCGCCAGCAGCCCCCTAGAAGAGGGCTCCTACGAGCAGTACTTC.

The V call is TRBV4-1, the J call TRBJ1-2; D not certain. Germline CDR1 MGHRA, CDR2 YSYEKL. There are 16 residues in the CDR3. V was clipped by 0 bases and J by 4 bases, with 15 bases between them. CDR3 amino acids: CASSQDSSRHSYGYTF. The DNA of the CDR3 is TGCGCCAGCAGCCAAGATTCCTCCCGTCATAGCTATGGCTACACCTTC.